These 29 T cell receptor beta chains came from one sample sequenced in a study of shared clonotypes between healthy human individuals. Repertoires were generated with immunoSEQ multiplex PCR, while TCRdb's copy carries only in-frame clones and drops some. The sample yields 640,000 or so clones, about two thirds seen once. Sequenced input: memory CD4+ T cells sorted from blood. Subset meaning: CD45RA-negative fraction. All receptors derive from a woman in her twenties or thirties in good health.

The chain couples TRBV7-9 to TRBJ2-1, with 9 bases matching TRBD2. The germline V gene encodes CDR1 SEHNR and CDR2 FQNEAQ (reference sequence). Unmatched junction bases numbered 9, after V lost 4 bases and J lost 8 bases. The CDR3 sequence is 15 residues long. CDR3 amino acids: CASSSIGGRADEQFF. Here the CDR3 DNA reads TGTGCCAGCAGCTCAATAGGCGGGAGGGCCGATGAGCAGTTCTTC.

J is TRBJ2-7 and V is TRBV28; no reliable D call. The CDR3 spans 13 residues. Germline V lookup: CDR1 MDHEN, CDR2 SYDVKM. With 2 bases removed from V and 4 bases from J, the gap between germline ends came to 9 bases. Here the CDR3 reads CASSLVQDYEQYF. The CDR3 DNA sequence: TGTGCCAGCAGTTTAGTCCAGGATTACGAGCAGTACTTC.

As concerns this clone: This may be a read error, as it is one base from a much larger clone. J is TRBJ2-1 and V is TRBV5-1, with 12 bases identical to TRBD2. The length of the CDR3 is 15 residues. Germline CDR1 SGHRS, CDR2 YFSETQ. The CDR3 is CAGSLTSGSYNEQFF. The CDR3 nucleotides read TGCGCCGGCAGCTTGACTAGCGGGAGTTACAATGAGCAGTTCTTC.

The chain links TRBV18 to TRBJ2-2; D is ambiguous. CDR1 KGHSH and CDR2 LQKENI come from the germline V gene. This CDR3 has 15 amino acids. V was trimmed by 2 bases and J by 2 bases, leaving 9 bases between them. CDR3 sequence: CASSPLHRNTGELFF. CDR3 nucleotide sequence: TGTGCCAGCTCACCATTGCACAGAAACACCGGGGAGCTGTTTTTT. Full variable domain (missing parts from reference TRBV18 and TRBJ2-2): NAGVMQNPRHLVRRRGQEARLRCSPMKGHSHVYWYRQLPEEGLKFMVYLQKENIIDESGMPKERFSAEFPKEGPSILRIQQVVRGDSAAYFCASSPLHRNTGELFFGEGSRLTVL.

As to this clone: This specimen includes other DNA sequences encoding the same CDR3. The CDR3 nucleotides are TGTGCCAGCAGTTTAAAAGGGTGGGGAAACTACGAGCAGTACTTC. Translating it yields CASSLKGWGNYEQYF. The chain links TRBV27 to TRBJ2-7; D unresolved. Germline assignment: CDR1 MNHEY and CDR2 SMNVEV (reference sequence). The CDR3 runs to 15 residues. V was pared by 2 bases and J by 3 bases, with 14 bases between.

The chain combines TRBV30 with TRBJ1-5, with D unclear. Germline V lookup: CDR1 GTSNPN, CDR2 SVGIG (reference sequence). The CDR3 consists of 13 residues. The V end lost 2 bases, the J end lost 5 bases, and 10 bases lay between the germline ends. The DNA for the CDR3 is TGTGCCTGGAGTTTAGGGTTCGATCAGCCCCAGCATTTT. It is translated as CAWSLGFDQPQHF.

This rearrangement joins TRBV28 to TRBJ2-3; 9 nucleotides match TRBD2. The V and J ends lost 6 bases and 0 bases, in that order; junction bases with no gene match: 10. Germline-derived CDR1 and CDR2 are MDHEN and SYDVKM. This CDR3 comprises 17 residues. The CDR3 sequence: CASSQSWLAGSTDTQYF. CDR3 coding DNA: TGTGCCAGCAGCCAATCTTGGCTAGCGGGAAGCACAGATACGCAGTATTTT.

This chain links TRBV7-6 with TRBJ2-2; D is undetermined. Per the germline V gene, CDR1 is SGHVS and CDR2 is FNYEAQ. The CDR3 is made up of 13 amino acids. Trimming removed 4 bases from V and 10 bases from J, with 13 bases in between. In nucleotides, the CDR3 is TGTGCCAGCAGCTCGTGGGCCTCGGAGGAGCTGTTTTTT. It encodes CASSSWASEELFF.

Turning to this clone: A far larger clone differs by one base, so this is likely a read error. DNA for the CDR3: TGTGCCAGCAGTCTGGGACTAGCGGGAGTATGGTCGAACGAGCAGTACTTC. Translation: CASSLGLAGVWSNEQYF. This chain links TRBV27 with TRBJ2-7; 14 bases are shared with TRBD2. This CDR3 has 17 amino acids. Germline V CDR1 and CDR2: MNHEY, SMNVEV (reference sequence). J gave up 5 bases and V 5 bases, and 11 bases lay outside the gene matches.

This chain uses TRBV28 with TRBJ2-1; 10 bases map to TRBD2. The V gene's germline CDR1 is MDHEN and CDR2 SYDVKM. The CDR3 extends over 15 amino acids. V gave up 4 bases and J gave up 7 bases; unmatched junction bases: 7. CDR3 loop: CASSYPGLANNEQFF. The CDR3 DNA reads as TGTGCCAGCAGTTATCCGGGACTAGCGAATAATGAGCAGTTCTTC.

A remark on this clone: Other DNA variants within this sample encode the same CDR3. This chain joins TRBV5-6 and TRBJ2-7, with 7 positions matching TRBD1. The CDR3 has 14 amino acids. In germline, CDR1 is SGHDT, CDR2 YYEEEE. V lost 2 bases and J lost 3; bases outside the gene matches: 5. CDR3: CASSFEGAYYEQYF. DNA for the CDR3: TGTGCCAGCAGCTTTGAGGGGGCGTACTACGAGCAGTACTTC.

The genes are TRBV7-9 and TRBJ2-1; D perhaps matches TRBD2 (6 bases). This CDR3 comprises 18 residues. Germline V gene lookup returns CDR1 SEHNR and CDR2 FQNEAQ (reference sequence). The V and J ends lost 6 bases and 0 bases respectively, with 21 bases between them. CDR3 DNA: TGTGCCAGCAGTTCACCAACGGGACTCCCGAGCTCCTACAATGAGCAGTTCTTC. This codes for CASSSPTGLPSSYNEQFF.

In nucleotides, the CDR3 is TGTGCCAGCAGCCAAGGGACAGGAGGCTACAACTATGGCTACACCTTC. Its protein product is CASSQGTGGYNYGYTF. The J gene is TRBJ1-2, the V gene TRBV14; 7 nucleotides line up with TRBD1. There are 16 residues in the CDR3. Germline V gene sequence: CDR1 SGHDN, CDR2 FVKESK. The junction had 7 bases not matched to a gene; V was cut back by 1 base and J by 2 bases. The full variable domain, its missing parts supplied by reference TRBV14 and TRBJ1-2, is EAGVTQFPSHSVIEKGQTVTLRCDPISGHDNLYWYRRVMGKEIKFLLHFVKESKQDESGMPNNRFLAERTGGTYSTLKVQPAELEDSGVYFCASSQGTGGYNYGYTFGSGTRLTVV.

This clone has a count of ten or more. The chain is built from TRBV4-1 and TRBJ2-7; D is tentatively TRBD1 or TRBD2 (7 bases each). The CDR3 runs 18 residues. The V end lost 2 bases, the J end lost 1 base, and 21 bases lay between the germline ends. Germline CDR1 and CDR2: MGHRA and YSYEKL. CDR3 sequence reads: CASSQSGLGRGRSYEQYF. The CDR3 DNA sequence: TGCGCCAGCAGCCAATCGGGACTTGGGAGGGGGCGATCCTACGAGCAGTACTTC.

The V and J genes are TRBV27 and TRBJ2-7, with no clear D. The CDR3 is made up of 12 amino acids. Trimming cost V 6 bases and J 3 bases, with 9 bases left between them. Germline V lookup: CDR1 MNHEY, CDR2 SMNVEV (reference sequence). The CDR3 spells CASSPVGYEQYF. CDR3 bases: TGTGCCAGCAGCCCCGTCGGCTACGAGCAGTACTTC.

The V call is TRBV14, the J call TRBJ2-2; maybe TRBD2 (6 bases). Germline V gene sequence: CDR1 SGHDN, CDR2 FVKESK. Deletions cut 3 bases from V and 5 bases from J, with 13 bases between. The CDR3 contains 15 residues. The CDR3 DNA reads TGTGCCAGCAGCCAGTCGGGGAGGAGTACCGGGGAGCTGTTTTTT. It specifies CASSQSGRSTGELFF.

V gene TRBV19 combines with J gene TRBJ1-4, with a possible D match to TRBD1 (5 bases). Trimming stripped 3 bases from V and 8 bases from J, with 19 bases between. This CDR3 is 16 amino acids long. Germline V CDR1 and CDR2: LNHDA, SQIVND (reference sequence). CDR3: CASSIPPMGHGEKLFF. In nucleotides, the CDR3 is TGTGCCAGTAGTATCCCTCCGATGGGGCACGGAGAAAAACTGTTTTTT.

The rearrangement joins TRBV28 to TRBJ2-1; a weak D match, TRBD2 (6 bases). CDR3 length: 12 amino acids. V dropped 8 bases and J dropped 2 bases, with 7 bases sitting between them. Germline CDR1 MDHEN, CDR2 SYDVKM. The CDR3 loop reads CASGGAYNEQFF. Here the CDR3 DNA reads TGTGCCAGCGGAGGGGCCTACAATGAGCAGTTCTTC.

The chain carries TRBV11-1 and TRBJ2-7; 8 nucleotides match TRBD2. CDR1 SGHAT and CDR2 FQDESV come from the germline V gene (reference sequence). The V and J ends lost 3 bases and 2 bases, in that order; junction bases with no gene match: 6. The CDR3 covers 15 residues. Written as DNA, the CDR3 is TGTGCCAGCAGCTTGGCCGGGACTAGTGCCTACGAGCAGTACTTC. This encodes CASSLAGTSAYEQYF.

This clone was seen more than once but under ten times. The J gene is TRBJ2-3, the V gene TRBV10-1; TRBD2 might be the D (6 bases). The V gene's germline CDR1 is WNHNN and CDR2 SYGVQD (reference sequence). This CDR3 spans 13 amino acids. Between the trimmed V and J ends, which lost 8 bases and 2 bases, there was a span of 11 bases. The CDR3 protein is CASAGPNTDTQYF. The CDR3 nucleotides read TGCGCCAGCGCGGGACCGAACACAGATACGCAGTATTTT.

The rearrangement uses TRBV7-9 and TRBJ1-5; 7 bases line up with TRBD1. Germline V gives CDR1 SEHNR, CDR2 FQNEAQ (reference sequence). The CDR3 extends over 19 amino acids. V was clipped by 2 bases and J by 3 bases; unmatched bases: 16. The DNA for the CDR3 is TGTGCCAGCAGCTTACGTCCCGACAGGGTGGGGATTAACAATCAGCCCCAGCATTTT. Translating it yields CASSLRPDRVGINNQPQHF.

In DNA, the CDR3 is TGTGCCAGCAGTCCCCTGGGCGGGCACTACGAGCAGTACTTC. It specifies CASSPLGGHYEQYF. J is TRBJ2-5 and V is TRBV7-2; TRBD2 is a possible D gene (5 bases). Judging by the DNA end, TRBJ2-7 fits better; the J call may be wrong. This CDR3 spans 14 amino acids. Germline V gene lookup returns CDR1 SGHTA and CDR2 FQGNSA.

This rearrangement joins TRBV10-3 to TRBJ2-1, with 14 nucleotides matching TRBD2. CDR3 size: 15 residues. With 6 bases clipped from V and 8 bases from J, the junction kept 6 bases outside the gene matches. Looked up from germline, CDR1 is ENHRY and CDR2 is SYGVKD. CDR3 sequence (DNA): TGTGCCATCAGCTCCGGGACTAGCGGGAGCGATGAGCAGTTCTTC. It codes for CAISSGTSGSDEQFF.

V and J are TRBV4-1 and TRBJ2-3, with D uncertain. V was cut by 6 bases and J by 5 bases, with 12 bases left in between. Germline assignment: CDR1 MGHRA and CDR2 YSYEKL. The CDR3 has 13 amino acids. In nucleotides, the CDR3 is TGCGCCAGCAGACTCTCCTGGGGAGATACGCAGTATTTT. Translation gives CASRLSWGDTQYF.

This chain joins TRBV27 and TRBJ2-3; possible D gene TRBD1, 6 bases. The V and J ends lost 6 bases and 2 bases respectively, with 9 bases between them. Germline V gene data show CDR1 as MNHEY and CDR2 as SMNVEV (reference sequence). This CDR3 is built from 13 residues. The chain's CDR3 is CASRGQLTDTQYF. In DNA form, the CDR3 reads TGTGCCAGCAGAGGACAGCTCACAGATACGCAGTATTTT.

CDR3 DNA sequence: TGTGCCAGCAGCCATAGGGCGGGTAGCGGGCAAGAGACCCAGTACTTC. It codes for CASSHRAGSGQETQYF. The chain couples TRBV11-2 to TRBJ2-5, with 7 bases aligning to TRBD2. The CDR3 runs to 16 residues. The V gene end was trimmed by 5 bases and the J gene end by 2 bases; junction bases not matched to a gene: 11. Germline CDR1 SGHAT, CDR2 FQNNGV. The entire variable domain, with the rest obtained from reference TRBV11-2 and TRBJ2-5, is as follows: EAGVAQSPRYKIIEKRQSVAFWCNPISGHATLYWYQQILGQGPKLLIQFQNNGVVDDSQLPKDRFSAERLKGVDSTLKIQPAKLEDSAVYLCASSHRAGSGQETQYFGPGTRLLVL.

The chain joins TRBV28 to TRBJ2-7; possible D gene TRBD2, 5 bases. From germline, CDR1 is MDHEN and CDR2 SYDVKM. Between the trimmed V and J ends, which lost 6 bases and 0 bases, there was a span of 15 bases. The CDR3 is made up of 15 amino acids. CDR3 sequence reads: CASRIGGRDSYEQYF. For the CDR3, the DNA is TGTGCCAGCAGGATTGGAGGACGAGACTCCTACGAGCAGTACTTC.

This clone occurred a few times. The chain is built from TRBV19 and TRBJ2-1, with TRBD1 identical over 11 bases. J was trimmed by 3 bases and V by 5 bases; bases with no gene match: 9. The CDR3 runs to 17 residues. Germline loops: CDR1 LNHDA, CDR2 SQIVND (reference sequence). DNA for the CDR3: TGTGCCAGTAGTCCTTCGAGTGGGACAGGGGGCTACAATGAGCAGTTCTTC. It codes for CASSPSSGTGGYNEQFF.

Notes on this clone: This sample also contains other DNA sequences that code for the same CDR3. The chain couples TRBV2 to TRBJ2-7; the D gene could be TRBD1 or TRBD2 (5 bases each). The V and J ends lost 2 bases and 3 bases respectively, with 11 bases between them. The V gene's germline CDR1 is SNHLY and CDR2 FYNNEI. This CDR3 is 14 amino acids long. The CDR3 region has the DNA TGTGCCAGCAGTGAACGGGGCAGTAACTACGAGCAGTACTTC. This encodes CASSERGSNYEQYF.